What follows describes a single T cell receptor (beta chain). Assay: immunoSEQ multiplex PCR; the TCRdb copy retains only in-frame clones and omits some. The data contain nearly 250,000 clones, roughly 85% of them seen just once; the ten biggest clones take up about 9.3%. The data originate from a study of blood T cell repertoires in COVID-19. Germline CDR1 is SEHNR and CDR2 is FQNEAQ (reference sequence). Trimming removed 1 base from V and 2 bases from J, with 7 bases in between. The CDR3 has 14 residues. The chain employs TRBV7-9 and TRBJ2-3; no clear D gene. Sequencing input: PBMCs or T cells enriched from blood (not recorded which). The sequence was collected from a woman in her 50s with acute COVID-19. Written as DNA, the CDR3 is TGTGCCAGCAGCTTAGACACCATCACAGATACGCAGTATTTT. It yields the protein CASSLDTITDTQYF.